The 21 T cell receptor beta chains below all came from one sample that was sequenced in a study of CD8+ T cells in alopecia areata. Indicated treatment: oral pan-JAK inhibitor, 5-10 mg twice daily. TCR sequencing used cDNA made by reverse transcription of extracted RNA. This table comes from immunoSEQ multiplex PCR, and its TCRdb copy is limited to in-frame clones, with some not included. The profile shows about 74,000 clones, 29% of them singletons. This specimen consisted of CD8+ T cells sorted from blood, obtained at week 4, from a patient treated with tofacitinib. The receptors were gathered from a human donor with alopecia areata.

This clone came up a few times. V is TRBV6-5 and J is TRBJ2-7; 10 bases are a match to TRBD1. Germline V gene sequence: CDR1 MNHEY, CDR2 SVGAGI. This CDR3 has 12 amino acids. V lost 10 bases to trimming and J lost 4 bases; unmatched junction nucleotides: 4. CDR3 nucleotides: TGTGCCACCAGACAGGGGGCTTACGAGCAGTACTTC. Protein sequence: CATRQGAYEQYF.

This clone was detected only a few times. V gene TRBV27 combines with J gene TRBJ1-2; no clear D gene. V lost 6 bases to trimming and J lost 0 bases, with 17 bases between them. Germline lookup yields CDR1 MNHEY and CDR2 SMNVEV (reference sequence). The CDR3 has 16 amino acids. The CDR3: CASRMTEGSSNYGYTF. The CDR3, as DNA: TGTGCCAGCAGGATGACCGAGGGCAGCTCTAACTATGGCTACACCTTC.

This clone was counted between two and nine times. The gene calls are TRBV29-1 and TRBJ2-5, with a tentative D call TRBD2 (5 bases). Germline lookup yields CDR1 SQVTM and CDR2 ANQGSEA. The V end was cut by 3 bases, the J end by 5 bases, with 7 bases between. This CDR3 has 11 amino acids. DNA for the CDR3: TGCAGCGTTGACCCGGGGGAGACCCAGTACTTC. This encodes CSVDPGETQYF.

This clone has only a few counts. The chain couples TRBV5-4 to TRBJ2-1; D is unclear. This CDR3 is 14 amino acids long. The V end was cut by 3 bases, the J end by 8 bases, with 15 bases between. The germline V gene has CDR1 SGHNT and CDR2 YYREEE (reference sequence). CDR3 DNA: TGTGCCAGCAGCTCCTCCCTTGGGGTGGATGAGCAGTTCTTC. It yields the protein CASSSSLGVDEQFF.

This chain connects TRBV28 to TRBJ2-1; D unclear. The germline gives CDR1 MDHEN, CDR2 SYDVKM. With 3 bases removed from V and 2 bases from J, the gap between germline ends came to 8 bases. The CDR3 is 14 residues long. CDR3 coding DNA: TGTGCCAGCAGTTTGGGTGAGGCCTACAATGAGCAGTTCTTC. Translated, it gives CASSLGEAYNEQFF.

V gene TRBV15 combines with J gene TRBJ2-7; no clear D. The CDR3 totals 12 residues. Trimming removed 0 bases at V and 7 bases at J, with 7 bases between. Per the germline V gene, CDR1 is LNHNV and CDR2 is YYDKDF (reference sequence). Here the CDR3 DNA reads TGTGCCACCAGCAGAGATTTGCGGGAGCAGTACTTC. Protein: CATSRDLREQYF. The entire variable domain, with the rest obtained from reference TRBV15 and TRBJ2-7, is as follows: DAMVIQNPRYQVTQFGKPVTLSCSQTLNHNVMYWYQQKSSQAPKLLFHYYDKDFNNEADTPDNFQSRRPNTSFCFLDIRSPGLGDTAMYLCATSRDLREQYFGPGTRLTVT.

Comments on this clone: The sample contains more than one DNA sequence encoding this CDR3. The genes are TRBV29-1 and TRBJ2-7, with TRBD2 identical over 7 bases. Germline CDR1 reads SQVTM; CDR2 reads ANQGSEA. The CDR3 runs 15 residues. The ends lost 6 bases at V and 7 bases at J; junction bases unmatched: 18. In DNA, the CDR3 is TGCAGCGTGATTCTACTGAGCGGGACCTTCGAAGAGCAGTACTTC. Its translation is CSVILLSGTFEEQYF.

The chain couples TRBV30 to TRBJ1-1; 10 bases match TRBD1. Germline CDR1 reads GTSNPN; CDR2 reads SVGIG (reference sequence). With 4 bases clipped from V and 4 bases from J, the junction kept 3 bases outside the gene matches. The CDR3 is made up of 13 amino acids. Here the CDR3 DNA reads TGTGCCTGGACCTGGACAGGGGGCACTGAAGCTTTCTTT. Translated, it gives CAWTWTGGTEAFF.

This clone was observed a few times. This chain links TRBV29-1 with TRBJ2-1; D is unresolved. This CDR3 spans 12 amino acids. Trimming took 4 bases from V and 2 from J, leaving 6 bases between them. Germline V gene data show CDR1 as SQVTM and CDR2 as ANQGSEA. CDR3 sequence: CSVGLAYNEQFF. CDR3 nucleotide sequence: TGCAGCGTTGGACTTGCCTACAATGAGCAGTTCTTC.

The chain links TRBV29-1 to TRBJ1-1, with a tentative D call TRBD1 (5 bases). The ends were cut back, 2 bases at V and 8 bases at J, with 15 bases in the middle. CDR3 length equals 13 residues. Germline lookup yields CDR1 SQVTM and CDR2 ANQGSEA. The CDR3 coding sequence is TGCAGCGTTGAAAAAGGAACGGGGGTGGAAGCTTTCTTT. Protein: CSVEKGTGVEAFF.

This clone was picked up a small number of times. The V gene is TRBV30, the J gene TRBJ2-1; TRBD1 matches 7 bases. Germline V lookup: CDR1 GTSNPN, CDR2 SVGIG (reference sequence). Losses at the gene ends were 2 bases for V and 7 bases for J; bases not matched to a gene: 5. This CDR3 spans 13 amino acids. The CDR3 reads CAWSRAGGNEQFF. CDR3 in DNA: TGTGCCTGGAGTCGGGCAGGGGGAAATGAGCAGTTCTTC. The full variable domain, completed using reference TRBV30 and TRBJ2-1, is SQTIHQWPATLVQPVGSPLSLECTVEGTSNPNLYWYRQAAGRGLQLLFYSVGIGQISSEVPQNLSASRPQDRQFILSSKKLLLSDSGFYLCAWSRAGGNEQFFGPGTRLTVL.

There are a few counts of this clone. The germline gene is not matched at one end of the junction; a read error may be the cause. The J gene is TRBJ1-2, the V gene TRBV7-9; D might be TRBD1 (5 bases). The CDR3 totals 13 residues. CDR1 SEHNR and CDR2 FQNEAQ come from the germline V gene (reference sequence). The CDR3 bases are TGTGCCAGCAGCCCGCCTGGGGGGGACGGCTACATCTTC. As protein: CASSPPGGDGYIF. Full variable domain (missing parts from reference TRBV7-9 and TRBJ1-2): DTGVSQNPRHKITKRGQNVTFRCDPISEHNRLYWYRQTLGQGPEFLTYFQNEAQLEKSRLLSDRFSAERPKGSFSTLEIQRTEQGDSAMYLCASSPPGGDGYIFGSGTRLTVV.

The chain combines TRBV2 with TRBJ2-1; unclear D gene. Germline V lookup: CDR1 SNHLY, CDR2 FYNNEI. The length of the CDR3 is 13 residues. Trimming took 5 bases from V and 1 from J, leaving 6 bases between them. The CDR3 reads CASSTTSYNEQFF. The CDR3 nucleotides read TGTGCCAGCAGTACCACATCCTACAATGAGCAGTTCTTC.

This clone was detected only a few times. This chain connects TRBV5-4 to TRBJ1-1, with D unresolved. The germline V and J ends were trimmed by 6 bases and 2 bases, with 8 bases remaining between them. CDR1 is SGHNT, CDR2 YYREEE, per germline (reference sequence). This CDR3 comprises 12 residues. CDR3 loop: CASIRDNTEAFF. In nucleotides, the CDR3 is TGTGCCAGCATCAGAGACAACACTGAAGCTTTCTTT.

This clone came up a few times. V is TRBV29-1 and J is TRBJ2-7; no definite D call. Trimming took 3 bases from V and 7 from J, leaving 7 bases between them. The germline V gene encodes CDR1 SQVTM and CDR2 ANQGSEA. The CDR3 is 10 residues long. As DNA, the CDR3 is TGCAGCGTTGATGCCGGAGAGCAGTACTTC. Translation: CSVDAGEQYF.

This clone appeared a few times. J is TRBJ2-7 and V is TRBV13; 12 nucleotides align to TRBD2. Germline V gene sequence: CDR1 PRHDT, CDR2 FYEKMQ (reference sequence). Losses at the gene ends were 5 bases for V and 3 bases for J; bases not matched to a gene: 5. The CDR3 has 15 residues. The DNA of the CDR3 is TGTGCCAGCAGCCTCCCGACTAGCGGGAGCTACGAGCAGTACTTC. As protein: CASSLPTSGSYEQYF.

The J gene is TRBJ2-7, the V gene TRBV27, with TRBD1 identical over 10 bases. After removal of 5 bases from V and 5 bases from J, the junction contained 9 bases not matched to a gene. Germline assignment: CDR1 MNHEY and CDR2 SMNVEV (reference sequence). This CDR3 comprises 15 residues. Written as DNA, the CDR3 is TGTGCCAGCAGTCCAACAGGGACAGGGGTCCACGAGCAGTACTTC. It codes for CASSPTGTGVHEQYF.

CDR3 loop: CASNTRGTGELFF. The DNA of the CDR3 is TGTGCCAGCAACACCAGGGGCACCGGGGAGCTGTTTTTT. This sequence joins TRBV9 and TRBJ2-2; a possible D gene is TRBD1 (6 bases). The germline V and J ends were trimmed by 6 bases and 4 bases, with 10 bases remaining between them. The CDR3 extends over 13 amino acids. The germline V gene has CDR1 SGDLS and CDR2 YYNGEE.

This clone has just a few counts. The chain joins TRBV27 to TRBJ2-3; D not resolved. The ends were cut back, 3 bases at V and 6 bases at J, with 13 bases in the middle. CDR3 length equals 14 residues. CDR1 is MNHEY and CDR2 is SMNVEV in the germline V gene (reference sequence). The CDR3 DNA sequence: TGTGCCAGCAGTTTCGGTTCTCTATACGATACGCAGTATTTT. Its protein product is CASSFGSLYDTQYF.

This clone showed up just a few times. The chain has TRBV13 and TRBJ2-3, with 7 bases lining up with TRBD1. CDR3 length equals 14 residues. The junction had 7 bases not matched to a gene; V was cut back by 6 bases and J by 4 bases. Germline V lookup: CDR1 PRHDT, CDR2 FYEKMQ (reference sequence). CDR3 region: CASSDGQDADTQYF. The CDR3 DNA sequence: TGTGCCAGCAGTGACGGACAGGACGCAGATACGCAGTATTTT.

The table lists this clone with a few counts. The chain has TRBV11-2 and TRBJ1-2; tentatively, D is TRBD1 (5 bases). V lost 5 bases to trimming and J lost 9 bases, with 13 bases between them. Germline-derived CDR1 and CDR2 are SGHAT and FQNNGV. CDR3 length: 12 residues. This CDR3 reads CASSPDRLRYTF. The DNA of the CDR3 is TGTGCCAGCAGCCCCGACAGACTTCGCTACACCTTC.